Below, 10 T cell receptor beta chains from the same sample are listed, as sequenced in a study of cytomegalovirus exposure and HLA in healthy donors. The protocol was immunoSEQ multiplex PCR, while the TCRdb copy is restricted to in-frame clones and leaves out a portion. Here the sample spans around 190,000 clones, approximately 89% being singletons. Sequencing used PBMCs. These receptors were collected from a man younger than 40 in good health and CMV-seropositive.

The chain recombines TRBV7-9 with TRBJ2-2; no clear D gene. V lost 4 bases and J 6 bases, leaving 6 bases between the germline ends. Looked up from germline, CDR1 is SEHNR and CDR2 is FQNEAQ (reference sequence). The CDR3 is 12 amino acids. CDR3 DNA: TGTGCCAGCAGCTCTGGGGCCGGGGAGCTGTTTTTT. Residues: CASSSGAGELFF.

The rearrangement uses TRBV6-5 and TRBJ2-1, with TRBD1 matching over 8 bases. CDR3 length: 15 residues. Losses at the gene ends were 6 bases for V and 6 bases for J; bases not matched to a gene: 10. CDR1 MNHEY and CDR2 SVGAGI come from the germline V gene. CDR3 in DNA: TGTGCCAGCAGCCGACAGGGGATTGCTTTCAATGAGCAGTTCTTC. Translating gives CASSRQGIAFNEQFF.

This clone was detected once. V usage is TRBV7-2 and J usage is TRBJ1-5; TRBD1 aligns across 7 bases. Germline CDR1 is SGHTA and CDR2 is FQGNSA. The V gene end was trimmed by 8 bases and the J gene end by 2 bases; junction bases not matched to a gene: 6. The CDR3 is 14 residues long. CDR3 DNA: TGTGCCAGCCGACAGGGAGGTGGCAATCAGCCCCAGCATTTT. Amino acids: CASRQGGGNQPQHF.

This chain joins TRBV5-1 and TRBJ2-1, with a tentative D call TRBD2 (5 bases). The CDR3 totals 15 residues. Germline CDR1 and CDR2: SGHRS and YFSETQ. With 2 bases removed from V and 3 bases from J, the gap between germline ends came to 12 bases. Here the CDR3 reads CASSLFEGHYNEQFF. CDR3 bases: TGCGCCAGCAGCTTATTTGAGGGCCACTACAATGAGCAGTTCTTC. The full variable domain, its missing parts supplied by reference TRBV5-1 and TRBJ2-1, is KAGVTQTPRYLIKTRGQQVTLSCSPISGHRSVSWYQQTPGQGLQFLFEYFSETQRNKGNFPGRFSGRQFSNSRSEMNVSTLELGDSALYLCASSLFEGHYNEQFFGPGTRLTVL.

The rearrangement uses TRBV7-2 and TRBJ2-1; D gene unclear. The CDR3 covers 15 residues. V lost 1 base, J lost 0 bases, and 7 bases lay in between. Germline CDR1 reads SGHTA; CDR2 reads FQGNSA. CDR3 residues: CASSLVSSSYNEQFF. For the CDR3, the DNA is TGTGCCAGCAGCTTAGTTTCCAGCTCCTACAATGAGCAGTTCTTC. Together with reference TRBV7-2 and TRBJ2-1, the CDR3 gives the full variable domain: GAGVSQSPSNKVTEKGKDVELRCDPISGHTALYWYRQSLGQGLEFLIYFQGNSAPDKSGLPSDRFSAERTGGSVSTLTIQRTQQEDSAVYLCASSLVSSSYNEQFFGPGTRLTVL.

The V gene is TRBV7-3, the J gene TRBJ1-1; D call uncertain. V gave up 2 bases and J gave up 3 bases, with 7 bases separating them. The CDR3 runs to 13 residues. Germline CDR1 and CDR2: SGHTA and FQGTGA. The CDR3 here is CASSLGLHTEAFF. The CDR3, as DNA: TGTGCCAGCAGCTTAGGTCTGCACACTGAAGCTTTCTTT. Based on the CDR3 plus reference TRBV7-3 and TRBJ1-1, the full variable domain is GAGVSQTPSNKVTEKGKYVELRCDPISGHTALYWYRQSLGQGPEFLIYFQGTGAADDSGLPNDRFFAVRPEGSVSTLKIQRTERGDSAVYLCASSLGLHTEAFFGQGTRLTVV.

This clone was picked up a small number of times. The chain couples TRBV5-4 to TRBJ2-7; the match to TRBD1 covers 8 bases. Trimming cost V 4 bases and J 3 bases; bases outside gene matches: 6. The V gene's germline CDR1 is SGHNT and CDR2 YYREEE (reference sequence). The CDR3 is 14 residues long. The CDR3, as DNA: TGTGCCAGCAGCCGAGGACAGGGCCTCTACGAGCAGTACTTC. Protein: CASSRGQGLYEQYF.

This chain uses TRBV5-6 with TRBJ1-2; TRBD1 matches 9 bases. The CDR3 is 15 residues long. Germline CDR1 is SGHDT and CDR2 is YYEEEE. V gave up 2 bases and J gave up 2 bases; unmatched junction bases: 4. The CDR3 sequence is CASSFRDRVNYGYTF. The DNA of the CDR3 is TGTGCCAGCAGCTTCCGGGACAGGGTAAACTATGGCTACACCTTC.

The chain recombines TRBV30 with TRBJ1-1; no clear D. The CDR3 has 13 residues. Germline V gives CDR1 GTSNPN, CDR2 SVGIG (reference sequence). Trimming stripped 2 bases from V and 0 bases from J, with 7 bases between. The CDR3, as DNA: TGTGCCTGGAGTCGCATAATGAACACTGAAGCTTTCTTT. Its protein is CAWSRIMNTEAFF.

The chain has TRBV27 and TRBJ2-5; TRBD2 aligns across 10 bases. The CDR3 length is 15 residues. The V gene end was trimmed by 3 bases and the J gene end by 5 bases; junction bases not matched to a gene: 6. The V gene's germline CDR1 is MNHEY and CDR2 SMNVEV (reference sequence). The CDR3 sequence is CASSFLAGERETQYF. CDR3 DNA: TGTGCCAGCAGTTTCCTAGCGGGAGAGAGGGAGACCCAGTACTTC.